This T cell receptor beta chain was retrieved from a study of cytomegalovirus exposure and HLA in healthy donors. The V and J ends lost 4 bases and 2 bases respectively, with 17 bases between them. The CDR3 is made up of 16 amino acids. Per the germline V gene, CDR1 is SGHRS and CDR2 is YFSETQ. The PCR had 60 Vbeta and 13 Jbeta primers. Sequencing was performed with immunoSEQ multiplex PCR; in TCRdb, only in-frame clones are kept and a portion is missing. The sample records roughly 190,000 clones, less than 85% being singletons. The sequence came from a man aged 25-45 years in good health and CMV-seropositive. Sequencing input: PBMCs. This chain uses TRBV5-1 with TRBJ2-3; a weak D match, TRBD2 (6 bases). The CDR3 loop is CASSEELAPPTDTQYF. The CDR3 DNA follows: TGCGCCAGCAGCGAAGAACTAGCTCCCCCCACAGATACGCAGTATTTT.